Below, 30 T cell receptor beta chains from the same sample are listed, as sequenced in a study of tumor-infiltrating lymphocytes in primary liver carcinoma. RNA isolated from unsorted whole blood supplied the blood RNA, with germline DNA also extracted. From approximately 530 ng of total RNA, TCR beta-specific cDNA was reverse-transcribed using a constant-region primer. The TCR beta library was amplified through three nested multiplex PCR rounds in a modified ARM-PCR procedure. It was with TRBV1-TRBV30 forward primers and a C-beta reverse primer that the first two PCR rounds were run, at approximately 10 cycles each. One entry per CDR3 protein results from TCRdb running MiXCR on the multiplex PCR reads. The table has 310,000 or so distinct CDR3 sequences, 50% to 75% seen once. The sample taken for sequencing was peripheral blood. The source is a woman in her twenties or thirties with primary liver carcinoma and hepatitis B virus infection.

Remarks on this clonotype: The junction and the germline gene differ at one end; a read error may be behind it. The chain employs TRBV11-3 and TRBJ2-2; D may match TRBD1 or TRBD2 (6 bases each). Germline loops: CDR1 SGHNT, CDR2 YENEEA. CDR3 length: 16 amino acids. This chain's CDR3 is CASGLGAAGEARELFF. CDR3 DNA sequence: TGTGCCAGCGGCTTGGGGGCGGCAGGGGAGGCCAGGGAGCTGTTTTTT.

A remark on this clonotype: With a much larger clone just one base away, this may be a read error. The chain has TRBV12-3 or TRBV12-4 and TRBJ2-1; 12 bases fit TRBD2. CDR3 size: 17 residues. V lost 6 bases to trimming and J lost 4 bases; unmatched junction nucleotides: 10. CDR3 DNA: TGTGCCAGCAGCCGCGACGCCCTAGCGGGAGGGTACAATGAGCAGTTCTTC. Its protein is CASSRDALAGGYNEQFF.

A note on this clonotype: The junction shows a germline mismatch at one end, possibly a read error. CDR3 region: CASGLVGTVYYEHYF. CDR3 DNA: TGTGCTAGTGGTTTGGTGGGGACCGTCTACTACGAGCACTACTTC. The J gene is TRBJ2-7, the V gene TRBV12-5; TRBD1 or TRBD2 may be the D gene (5 bases each). The CDR3 consists of 15 residues. The germline V gene has CDR1 LGHNT and CDR2 FRNRAP.

This clonotype was observed many times. CDR3 region: CSVEVQLAGETQYF. The CDR3 nucleotides are TGCAGCGTTGAAGTGCAGCTAGCGGGAGAGACCCAGTACTTC. This chain uses TRBV29-1 with TRBJ2-5, with TRBD2 matching 8 bases. The CDR3 runs 14 residues. V trimming: 1 base; J trimming: 4 bases; junction bases outside the gene matches: 5. CDR1 is SQVTM and CDR2 is ANQGSEA in the germline V gene. Supplemented by reference TRBV29-1 and TRBJ2-5, the full variable domain reads SAVISQKPSRDICQRGTSLTIQCQVDSQVTMMFWYRQQPGQSLTLIATANQGSEATYESGFVIDKFPISRPNLTFSTLTVSNMSPEDSSIYLCSVEVQLAGETQYFGPGTRLLVL.

This clonotype has at least ten counts. CDR3 sequence reads: CSVSSGRVSEQYF. CDR3 coding DNA: TGCAGCGTGTCGAGCGGGAGGGTAAGCGAGCAGTACTTC. V is TRBV29-1 and J is TRBJ2-7; 10 bases align to TRBD2. Looked up from germline, CDR1 is SQVTM and CDR2 is ANQGSEA. V was clipped by 6 bases and J by 6 bases; unmatched bases: 8. This CDR3 region has 13 residues.

The gene calls are TRBV12-5 and TRBJ2-7; 9 bases fit TRBD1. The germline V gene has CDR1 LGHNT and CDR2 FRNRAP. The V gene end was trimmed by 8 bases and the J gene end by 6 bases; junction bases not matched to a gene: 5. CDR3 length: 12 amino acids. The chain's CDR3 is CASRTGAREQYF. For the CDR3, the DNA is TGTGCTAGTAGGACAGGGGCACGCGAGCAGTACTTC.

Details on this clonotype: A junction end diverges from the germline sequence, so it may reflect a read error. This rearrangement joins TRBV29-1 to TRBJ2-1; TRBD2 matches 8 bases. The germline V gene has CDR1 SQVTM and CDR2 ANQGSEA. The CDR3 spans 15 residues. The CDR3 sequence: CSVNTGLGSESEQFF. Written as DNA, the CDR3 is TGCAGCGTTAATACGGGACTAGGGTCAGAGAGTGAGCAGTTCTTT.

This clonotype was seen ten or more times. This CDR3 is CASRERTSSYNEQFF. The DNA for the CDR3 is TGCGCCAGCAGGGAGCGGACCAGCTCCTACAATGAGCAGTTCTTC. The J gene is TRBJ2-1, the V gene TRBV10-2; D perhaps matches TRBD2 (5 bases). Germline CDR1 and CDR2: WSHSY and SAAADI. This CDR3 has 15 residues. The V gene lost 6 bases and the J gene lost 0 bases, with 12 bases spanning the gap.

Comment on this clonotype: The final CDR3 position lacks the conserved phenylalanine or tryptophan, pointing to a likely read error. The DNA is left out, because the CDR3 cannot be placed on it with certainty; the CDR3 is given as TCRdb lists it. The CDR3 sequence: CASSLTGTNYYERYY. The chain combines TRBV11-1 with TRBJ2-7; the table assigns TRBD1, which was not confirmed against the DNA. Ends included, the CDR3 has 15 residues. Germline CDR1 SGHAT, CDR2 FQDESV (reference sequence).

On this clonotype itself: A single base separates this from a much larger clone, so it may be a read error. The chain carries TRBV12-3 or TRBV12-4 and TRBJ1-2; 7 nucleotides align to TRBD1. V was pared by 2 bases and J by 7 bases, with 10 bases of the junction left unmatched. The CDR3 covers 15 residues. CDR3 sequence reads: CASSLRTGDASGYTF. CDR3 DNA: TGTGCCAGCAGTTTAAGAACAGGGGACGCAAGTGGCTACACCTTC.

The genes are TRBV28 and TRBJ2-7; no definite D call. The V and J ends lost 6 bases and 0 bases respectively, with 9 bases between them. The CDR3 is 13 residues long. Germline assignment: CDR1 MDHEN and CDR2 SYDVKM. The CDR3 loop reads CASSVSSSYEQYF. CDR3 nucleotide sequence: TGTGCCAGCAGCGTTTCATCCTCCTACGAGCAGTACTTC.

This clonotype came up many times. V gene TRBV29-1 combines with J gene TRBJ1-3, with D unclear. CDR1 and CDR2 (germline): SQVTM, ANQGSEA. V was shortened by 3 bases and J by 4 bases, with 10 bases between the two germline ends. CDR3 length: 13 amino acids. The CDR3 spells CSVDVGGGNTIYF. In DNA form, the CDR3 reads TGCAGCGTTGATGTGGGTGGCGGAAACACCATATATTTT.

As regards this clonotype: A clone one base away is much larger, so this may be a read error. This sequence joins TRBV4-3 and TRBJ2-7, with 7 nucleotides matching TRBD1. The trim removed 8 bases at V and 5 bases at J, leaving 15 bases unmatched. This CDR3 has 15 amino acids. Germline assignment: CDR1 LGHNA and CDR2 YSLEER. CDR3 DNA sequence: TGCGCCAGCGGGGTGGCAGGGACAGTATCCCACGAGCAGTACTTC. Translation: CASGVAGTVSHEQYF.

There are a few counts of this clonotype. The chain carries TRBV5-1 and TRBJ1-2, with 9 nucleotides matching TRBD1. Germline V gene lookup returns CDR1 SGHRS and CDR2 YFSETQ. The CDR3 contains 13 residues. J was trimmed by 8 bases and V by 4 bases; bases with no gene match: 6. The CDR3 sequence is CASSRDRERGYTF. CDR3 sequence (DNA): TGCGCCAGCAGCAGGGACAGGGAAAGGGGCTACACCTTC.

This clonotype has only a few counts. A much larger clone lies a single base off, so this may be a read error. The J gene is TRBJ1-3, the V gene TRBV4-3; D might be TRBD1 (6 bases). Germline assignment: CDR1 LGHNA and CDR2 YSLEER. The CDR3 is made up of 16 amino acids. The CDR3 spells CASNQGGVGSGNTIYF. The CDR3 DNA sequence: TGCGCCAGCAACCAAGGGGGAGTTGGCTCTGGAAACACCATATATTTT.

Regarding this clonotype: Germline and junction disagree at one end, which may indicate a read error. The chain joins TRBV7-9 to TRBJ2-1; D unresolved. CDR1 and CDR2 (germline): SEHNR, FQNEAQ (reference sequence). The CDR3 extends over 15 amino acids. This CDR3 reads CASSPSMIGYNEQFF. The CDR3 DNA reads TGTGCCAGCAGCCCCTCAATGATTGGCTACAATGAGCAGTTCTTT.

This clonotype occurred a few times. CDR3 sequence reads: CASSPQRTSVNTGELFF. CDR3 DNA: TGTGCCAGCAGTCCACAAAGGACTAGCGTTAACACCGGGGAGCTGTTTTTT. The genes are TRBV6-2 or TRBV6-3 and TRBJ2-2, with TRBD2 matching 9 bases. J gave up 2 bases and V 5 bases, and 9 bases lay outside the gene matches. Per the germline V gene, CDR1 is MNHEY and CDR2 is SVGEGT. This CDR3 region has 17 residues.

Concerning this clonotype: One end of the junction is discordant with germline, which a read error may explain. This rearrangement joins TRBV10-3 to TRBJ1-2; D gene unclear. This CDR3 contains 13 residues. The germline V gene encodes CDR1 ENHRY and CDR2 SYGVKD. DNA for the CDR3: TGTACCATCAGTGATGTAGGTGAGGGTGGCTACACCTTC. Residues: CTISDVGEGGYTF.

With respect to this clonotype: Germline and junction disagree at one end, which may indicate a read error. The chain uses TRBV11-3 and TRBJ1-1; D remains unclear. The CDR3 runs to 13 residues. Germline CDR1 reads SGHNT; CDR2 reads YENEEA. The CDR3 is CASSSTANTEAFF. CDR3 coding DNA: TGTGCCAGTAGCTCAACGGCGAACACTGAAGCTTTCTTT.

About this clonotype: A read error is possible here, since a much larger clone lies one base away. CDR3 loop: CASNLPRALSAEQFF. CDR3 DNA sequence: TGTGCCAGCAATTTACCCAGGGCTCTTAGTGCCGAGCAGTTCTTC. The chain combines TRBV12-3 or TRBV12-4 with TRBJ2-1, with D perhaps TRBD1 (5 bases). This CDR3 has 15 amino acids.

The rearrangement links TRBV4-1 to TRBJ2-5; 7 bases are shared with TRBD2. V shed 3 bases and J 5 bases; nucleotides not matched to a gene: 12. The CDR3 covers 16 residues. In germline, CDR1 is MGHRA, CDR2 YSYEKL. The DNA of the CDR3 is TGCGCCAGCAGCCAGAGGGGACTCCGGCGGGAGGAGACCCAGTACTTC. Translating it yields CASSQRGLRREETQYF.

Comment on this clonotype: The junction and the germline gene differ at one end; a read error may be behind it. V and J are TRBV7-8 and TRBJ2-7; TRBD1 or TRBD2 may be the D gene (6 bases each). Germline lookup yields CDR1 SGHVS and CDR2 FQNEAQ. The CDR3 sequence is 16 residues long. The chain's CDR3 is CTSSSEGGWTTYEQYF. In DNA form, the CDR3 reads TGTACCAGCAGCTCCGAGGGGGGATGGACTACCTACGAGCAGTACTTC.

In regard to this clonotype: One end of the junction varies from germline; a read error may be responsible. The chain employs TRBV4-3 and TRBJ2-5; weak D call: TRBD2 (5 bases). There are 14 residues in the CDR3. Germline-derived CDR1 and CDR2 are LGHNA and YSLEER. CDR3 sequence reads: CASRQESREETQYF. The CDR3 DNA sequence: TGCGCCAGCAGACAAGAGTCGAGGGAAGAGACCCAGTACTTC.

This clonotype was found a few times. In DNA form, the CDR3 reads TGCGCCAGCAGTCCTAGGGAGGGGGTCACTGAAGCTTTCTTT. It codes for CASSPREGVTEAFF. The chain carries TRBV4-1 and TRBJ1-1, with D maybe TRBD1 (6 bases). This CDR3 has 14 amino acids. Trimming took 6 bases from V and 4 from J, leaving 15 bases between them. Per the germline V gene, CDR1 is MGHRA and CDR2 is YSYEKL.

This clonotype was detected once. V gene TRBV7-8 combines with J gene TRBJ1-5; D remains ambiguous. Near its end, the DNA agrees better with TRBJ2-3, so the J call may be wrong. Germline V gene data show CDR1 as SGHVS and CDR2 as FQNEAQ. The CDR3 sequence is 13 residues long. CDR3: CASSLGTNQPQYF. The CDR3 DNA reads TGTGCCAGCAGCTTAGGGACGAATCAGCCCCAGTATTTT.

In this sample, this clonotype turned up many times. This chain joins TRBV29-1 and TRBJ2-5; TRBD1 matches at 7 bases. After removal of 2 bases from V and 5 bases from J, the junction contained 8 bases not matched to a gene. Germline values: CDR1 SQVTM, CDR2 ANQGSEA. The CDR3 length is 14 residues. The CDR3: CSVELTGVGETQYF. As DNA, the CDR3 is TGCAGCGTTGAACTAACAGGGGTTGGCGAGACCCAGTACTTC. Based on the CDR3 plus reference TRBV29-1 and TRBJ2-5, the full variable domain is SAVISQKPSRDICQRGTSLTIQCQVDSQVTMMFWYRQQPGQSLTLIATANQGSEATYESGFVIDKFPISRPNLTFSTLTVSNMSPEDSSIYLCSVELTGVGETQYFGPGTRLLVL.

At least ten counts were recorded for this clonotype. The CDR3 DNA is TGTGCCAGCAGCTTAGTAACGGGCTTTGAGCAGTTCTTC. Its translation: CASSLVTGFEQFF. The J gene is TRBJ2-1, the V gene TRBV11-2; D uncertain. Germline V gives CDR1 SGHAT, CDR2 FQNNGV. This CDR3 has 13 amino acids. Trimming took off 1 base at V and 9 bases at J, with 10 bases between the two ends.

A single count supports this clonotype. One base away lies a much larger clone, so this may be a sequencing read error. The rearrangement uses TRBV12-3 or TRBV12-4 and TRBJ2-3, with D possibly being TRBD2 (5 bases). The CDR3 spans 14 residues. V was pared by 7 bases and J by 1 base, with 12 bases between. The CDR3 sequence: CASTMNSGTDTQYF. As DNA, the CDR3 is TGTGCCAGCACCATGAATAGCGGCACAGATACGCAGTATTTT.

With respect to this clonotype: Germline and junction disagree at one end, which may indicate a read error. The chain couples TRBV12-3 or TRBV12-4 to TRBJ2-7; D is uncertain. This CDR3 has 12 residues. The CDR3 DNA sequence: TGTGCCAGCAGTTTCGGAGACCAGGAACCACACTTC. Its protein product is CASSFGDQEPHF.

Worth noting for this clonotype: The junction does not match germline at one end; this may be a read error. This rearrangement joins TRBV11-2 to TRBJ2-5; D possibly corresponds to TRBD2 (6 bases). Germline CDR1 is SGHAT and CDR2 is FQNNGV. This CDR3 contains 15 residues. DNA of the CDR3: TGTACCAGCAGCAATCCCCAGGGAGGTAGGGAGACCCAGTACTTT. Translated: CTSSNPQGGRETQYF.